This T cell receptor (beta chain) was sequenced in a study of OX40 agonist ivuxolimab in advanced cancers. Turning to the study itself: Enrollees could have had prior anti-PD-1, anti-PD-L1 or anti-CTLA-4 therapy, which 40% to 45% had received.

As to this clone: Its antigen is not known.

Sequencing used immunoSEQ multiplex PCR; TCRdb keeps in-frame clones, though not all of them. The sample records around 31,000 clones, roughly nine tenths being singletons. Study-wide results and caveats: Expanded clones were, on average, more numerous among CD8+ T cells than CD4+. Among some nonresponders, normalized T-cell clonal expansion was also low. At doses 0.1 to 3.0 mg/kg, CD4+ and CD8+ clones expanded.

The V end lost 0 bases, the J end lost 6 bases, and 13 bases lay between the germline ends. This CDR3 comprises 15 residues. Germline loops: CDR1 LGHNT, CDR2 FRNRAP. Sequenced here: CD4+ or CD8+ T cells sorted from blood, sampled in a trial of the OX40 agonist ivuxolimab. J is TRBJ2-3 and V is TRBV12-5; no reliable D call. This sequence originates from an adult with an advanced solid tumor such as melanoma, head and neck, liver or kidney cancer. CDR3 bases: TGTGCTAGTGGTTTGGTACCCGGGCTCAGGGATACGCAGTATTTT. Its translation is CASGLVPGLRDTQYF.